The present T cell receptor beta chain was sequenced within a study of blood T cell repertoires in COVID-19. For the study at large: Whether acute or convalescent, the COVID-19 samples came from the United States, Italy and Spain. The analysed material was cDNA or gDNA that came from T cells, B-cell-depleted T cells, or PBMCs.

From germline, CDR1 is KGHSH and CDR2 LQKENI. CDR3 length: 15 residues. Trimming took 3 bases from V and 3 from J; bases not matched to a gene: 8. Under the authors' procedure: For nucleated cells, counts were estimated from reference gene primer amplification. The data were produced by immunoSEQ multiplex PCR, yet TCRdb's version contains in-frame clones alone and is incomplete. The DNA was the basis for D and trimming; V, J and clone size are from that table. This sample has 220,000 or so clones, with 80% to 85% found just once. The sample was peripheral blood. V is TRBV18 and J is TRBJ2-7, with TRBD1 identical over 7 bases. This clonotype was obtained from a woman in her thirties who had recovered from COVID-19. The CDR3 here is CASSPLRDSLYEQYF. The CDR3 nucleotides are TGTGCCAGCTCACCGTTAAGGGACAGCCTCTACGAGCAGTACTTC.